Described below is a single T cell receptor (beta chain) sequence and its context. Germline loops: CDR1 SGHRS, CDR2 YFSETQ. With V trimmed by 5 bases and J by 4 bases, 6 bases remained unmatched. The CDR3 length is 13 residues. This entry belongs to a study of T cells in Graves' hyperthyroidism and ophthalmopathy. Background on the study: At initial diagnosis, before any treatment had begun, peripheral blood was obtained.

RNA transcripts provided the source from which TCR beta CDR3 regions were amplified. HTBI primers were used for first-round RT-PCR of the TCR CDR3. TCRdb re-called the multiplex PCR reads with MiXCR, one entry per CDR3 protein. The data contain approximately 690,000 distinct CDR3 sequences, 20% of them seen just once; the ten biggest clones take up around a third. Uncontrolled infections, other autoimmune diseases, pregnancy or lactation led to exclusion of patients. The source of this sequence is a man under 40 with Graves' ophthalmopathy. V and J are TRBV5-1 and TRBJ2-7, with TRBD1 matching 7 bases. Sequences were obtained from blood. CDR3 nucleotide sequence: TGCGCCAGCAGGACGGACAGGCAATACGAGCAGTACTTC. The encoded protein is CASRTDRQYEQYF.